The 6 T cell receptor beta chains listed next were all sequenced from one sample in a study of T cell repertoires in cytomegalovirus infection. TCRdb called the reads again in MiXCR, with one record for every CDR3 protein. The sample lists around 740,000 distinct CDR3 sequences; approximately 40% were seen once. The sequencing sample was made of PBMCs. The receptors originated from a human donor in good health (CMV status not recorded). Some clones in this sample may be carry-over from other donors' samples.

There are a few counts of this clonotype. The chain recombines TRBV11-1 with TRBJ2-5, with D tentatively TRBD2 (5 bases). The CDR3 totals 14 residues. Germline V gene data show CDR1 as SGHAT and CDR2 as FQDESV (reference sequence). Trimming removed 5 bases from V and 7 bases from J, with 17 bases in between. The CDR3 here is CASSPRTGSRTQYF. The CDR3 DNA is TGTGCCAGCAGCCCACGGACGGGGTCCAGGACCCAGTACTTC.

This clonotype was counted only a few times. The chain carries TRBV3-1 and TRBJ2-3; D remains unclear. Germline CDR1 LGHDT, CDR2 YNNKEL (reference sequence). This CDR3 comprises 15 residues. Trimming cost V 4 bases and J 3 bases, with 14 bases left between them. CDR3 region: CASSLFTGSTDTQYF. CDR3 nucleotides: TGTGCCAGCAGCCTTTTCACCGGCAGTACAGATACGCAGTATTTT.

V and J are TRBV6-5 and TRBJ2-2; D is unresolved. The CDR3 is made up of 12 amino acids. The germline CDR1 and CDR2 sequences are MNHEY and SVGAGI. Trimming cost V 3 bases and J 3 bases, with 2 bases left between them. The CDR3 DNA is TGTGCCAGCAGTTATGACACCGGGGAGCTGTTTTTT. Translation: CASSYDTGELFF.

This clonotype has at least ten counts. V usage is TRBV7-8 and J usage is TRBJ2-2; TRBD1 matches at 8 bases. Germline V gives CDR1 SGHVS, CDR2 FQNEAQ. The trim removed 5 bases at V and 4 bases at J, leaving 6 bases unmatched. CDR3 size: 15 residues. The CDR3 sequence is CASSLRQGSTGELFF. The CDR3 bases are TGTGCCAGCAGCCTAAGACAGGGGTCCACCGGGGAGCTGTTTTTT.

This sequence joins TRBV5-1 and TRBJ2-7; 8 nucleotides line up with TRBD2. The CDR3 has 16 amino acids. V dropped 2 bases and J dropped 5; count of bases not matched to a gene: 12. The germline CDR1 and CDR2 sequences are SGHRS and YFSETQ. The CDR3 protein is CASSFTGTRSVNEQYF. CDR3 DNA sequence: TGCGCCAGCAGCTTTACCGGGACTAGGTCGGTTAACGAGCAGTACTTC.

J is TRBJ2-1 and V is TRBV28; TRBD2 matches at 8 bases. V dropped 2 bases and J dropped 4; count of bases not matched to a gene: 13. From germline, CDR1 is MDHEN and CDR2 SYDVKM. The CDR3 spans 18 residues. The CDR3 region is CASSLNELLAETYNEQFF. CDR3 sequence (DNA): TGTGCCAGCAGTTTAAACGAACTACTAGCGGAGACATACAATGAGCAGTTCTTC.